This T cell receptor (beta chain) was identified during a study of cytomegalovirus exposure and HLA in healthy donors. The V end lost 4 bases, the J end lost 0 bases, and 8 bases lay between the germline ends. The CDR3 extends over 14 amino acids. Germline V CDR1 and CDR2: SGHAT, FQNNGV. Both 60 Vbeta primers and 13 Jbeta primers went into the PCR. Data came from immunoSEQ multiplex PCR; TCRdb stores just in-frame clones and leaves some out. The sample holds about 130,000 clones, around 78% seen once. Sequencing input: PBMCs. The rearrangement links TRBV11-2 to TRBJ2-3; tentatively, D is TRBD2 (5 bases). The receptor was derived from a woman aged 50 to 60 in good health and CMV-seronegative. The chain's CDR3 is CASSSGMSTDTQYF. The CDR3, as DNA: TGTGCCAGCAGCTCCGGGATGAGCACAGATACGCAGTATTTT.